The 19 T cell receptor beta chains in this list originate from one sample, sequenced in a study of shared clonotypes between healthy human individuals. TCRdb's table, derived via immunoSEQ multiplex PCR, lists solely in-frame clones and lacks some. The repertoire holds roughly 2.5 million clones, with approximately 94% as singletons. Source material: naive CD4+ T cells sorted from blood. Subset specified: CD45RA+ positively selected. These receptors were taken from a young man in good health.

About this clone itself: The same CDR3 also results from other DNA sequences found in this sample. In DNA, the CDR3 is TGTGCCATCAGTGAGGGCGCGGGAGGGCAAGAGACCCAGTACTTC. Translating gives CAISEGAGGQETQYF. V gene TRBV10-3 combines with J gene TRBJ2-5, with TRBD2 identical over 9 bases. Germline V gene lookup returns CDR1 ENHRY and CDR2 SYGVKD. The CDR3 is 15 residues long. V was clipped by 2 bases and J by 2 bases; unmatched bases: 3.

The V and J genes are TRBV11-2 and TRBJ2-4, with D perhaps matching TRBD1 or TRBD2 (5 bases each). CDR1 and CDR2 from the germline V gene are SGHAT and FQNNGV. V gave up 3 bases and J gave up 0 bases, with 15 bases separating them. CDR3 length: 17 residues. CDR3 residues: CASSFEGLGSAKNIQYF. CDR3 coding DNA: TGTGCCAGCAGCTTCGAGGGGCTGGGGTCAGCCAAAAACATTCAGTACTTC. Supplemented by reference TRBV11-2 and TRBJ2-4, the full variable domain reads EAGVAQSPRYKIIEKRQSVAFWCNPISGHATLYWYQQILGQGPKLLIQFQNNGVVDDSQLPKDRFSAERLKGVDSTLKIQPAKLEDSAVYLCASSFEGLGSAKNIQYFGAGTRLSVL.

The gene calls are TRBV6-6 and TRBJ1-4, with D uncertain. V lost 8 bases, J lost 5 bases, and 9 bases lay in between. The V gene's germline CDR1 is MNHNY and CDR2 SVGAGI (reference sequence). The CDR3 spans 12 residues. DNA for the CDR3: TGTGCCAGCTGCGCTTCCAATGAAAAACTGTTTTTT. Amino acids: CASCASNEKLFF.

The chain recombines TRBV6-6 with TRBJ1-5, with 8 bases identical to TRBD1. V trimming: 8 bases; J trimming: 6 bases; junction bases outside the gene matches: 3. This CDR3 is built from 12 residues. Germline CDR1 and CDR2: MNHNY and SVGAGI (reference sequence). DNA of the CDR3: TGTGCCAGCGGACAGGGTAGTCAGCCCCAGCATTTT. Protein: CASGQGSQPQHF.

This chain joins TRBV4-1 and TRBJ1-1, with unresolved D. The V end was cut by 1 base, the J end by 0 bases, with 12 bases between. The CDR3 runs to 16 residues. CDR1 is MGHRA, CDR2 YSYEKL, per germline. This chain's CDR3 is CASSQGNTVMNTEAFF. The CDR3 nucleotides are TGCGCCAGCAGCCAAGGTAATACAGTGATGAACACTGAAGCTTTCTTT.

The chain recombines TRBV11-2 with TRBJ1-2; 7 nucleotides agree with TRBD1. CDR1 SGHAT and CDR2 FQNNGV come from the germline V gene. Trimming took 5 bases from V and 3 from J; bases not matched to a gene: 6. The CDR3 has 14 amino acids. CDR3 nucleotide sequence: TGTGCCAGCAGCGGCCGAGGGGGCCACTATGGCTACACCTTC. This sequence encodes CASSGRGGHYGYTF.

This clone was seen only a few times. In the same sample, other DNA sequences code for this CDR3. The rearrangement links TRBV5-5 to TRBJ1-1; no definite D call. Trimming took 0 bases from V and 0 from J, leaving 6 bases between them. This CDR3 comprises 14 residues. Germline CDR1 is SGHKS and CDR2 is YYEKEE (reference sequence). The CDR3 bases are TGTGCCAGCAGCTTGGGCCACATGAACACTGAAGCTTTCTTT. This translates into CASSLGHMNTEAFF. Together with reference TRBV5-5 and TRBJ1-1, the CDR3 gives the full variable domain: DAGVTQSPTHLIKTRGQQVTLRCSPISGHKSVSWYQQVLGQGPQFIFQYYEKEERGRGNFPDRFSARQFPNYSSELNVNALLLGDSALYLCASSLGHMNTEAFFGQGTRLTVV.

This chain joins TRBV5-6 and TRBJ2-7; maybe TRBD1 (8 bases). Germline CDR1 reads SGHDT; CDR2 reads YYEEEE. V was pared by 4 bases and J by 5 bases, with 22 bases between. The CDR3 sequence is 16 residues long. DNA for the CDR3: TGTGCCAGCAGCACGGCGGGGGCAGGGGGCAGCGACGAGCAGTACTTC. Translated: CASSTAGAGGSDEQYF.

The rearrangement links TRBV30 to TRBJ2-7; TRBD1 matches 10 bases. The ends lost 0 bases at V and 1 base at J; junction bases unmatched: 3. The CDR3 is made up of 15 amino acids. CDR1 and CDR2 from the germline V gene are GTSNPN and SVGIG (reference sequence). CDR3 DNA: TGTGCCTGGAGTGTACGGACAGGGGGATCCTACGAGCAGTACTTC. Amino acids: CAWSVRTGGSYEQYF.

This clone was seen just once. V gene TRBV30 combines with J gene TRBJ1-1; a possible D gene is TRBD1 (6 bases). The CDR3 contains 14 residues. The ends were cut back, 5 bases at V and 5 bases at J, with 18 bases in the middle. Germline V gives CDR1 GTSNPN, CDR2 SVGIG (reference sequence). DNA for the CDR3: TGTGCCTGGGGGGACCACAGGGTGGAAACTGAAGCTTTCTTT. Translating gives CAWGDHRVETEAFF.

This clone came up once. This chain uses TRBV5-1 with TRBJ1-1; possibly TRBD1 for D (6 bases). CDR3 length equals 14 residues. The ends were cut back, 3 bases at V and 8 bases at J, with 17 bases in the middle. The germline V gene encodes CDR1 SGHRS and CDR2 YFSETQ. The CDR3 nucleotides are TGCGCCAGCAGCTCTTCTCCGGGGGCCCAAGAAGCTTTCTTT. Its translation is CASSSSPGAQEAFF.

The V call is TRBV28, the J call TRBJ1-5; weak D call: TRBD1 (5 bases). The CDR3 runs to 14 residues. In germline, CDR1 is MDHEN, CDR2 SYDVKM. Trimming stripped 5 bases from V and 6 bases from J, with 14 bases between. The CDR3 region has the DNA TGTGCCAGCAGTAAAAGTATTGGGACTCAGCCCCAGCATTTT. Encoded protein: CASSKSIGTQPQHF. The entire variable domain, with the rest obtained from reference TRBV28 and TRBJ1-5, is as follows: DVKVTQSSRYLVKRTGEKVFLECVQDMDHENMFWYRQDPGLGLRLIYFSYDVKMKEKGDIPEGYSVSREKKERFSLILESASTNQTSMYLCASSKSIGTQPQHFGDGTRLSIL.

V gene TRBV7-3 combines with J gene TRBJ2-2, with D possibly being TRBD2 (6 bases). With 2 bases removed from V and 6 bases from J, the gap between germline ends came to 10 bases. The CDR3 runs to 14 residues. Germline V gives CDR1 SGHTA, CDR2 FQGTGA. The CDR3 nucleotides are TGTGCCAGCAGCTTATGGGGGGACGCCGGGGAGCTGTTTTTT. This codes for CASSLWGDAGELFF.

The chain uses TRBV4-3 and TRBJ2-2, with 7 positions matching TRBD2. Germline assignment: CDR1 LGHNA and CDR2 YSLEER. The CDR3 runs to 17 residues. V trimming: 3 bases; J trimming: 2 bases; junction bases outside the gene matches: 9. CDR3: CASSHSLGLGNTGELFF. The CDR3 coding sequence is TGCGCCAGCAGCCACTCGCTCGGACTAGGCAACACCGGGGAGCTGTTTTTT.

To note about this clone: In the same sample, other DNA sequences code for this CDR3. The rearrangement joins TRBV5-1 to TRBJ2-1, with 9 bases matching TRBD2. This CDR3 contains 16 residues. Germline V lookup: CDR1 SGHRS, CDR2 YFSETQ. V lost 0 bases and J lost 4; bases outside the gene matches: 5. The CDR3 spells CASSLVASGTYNEQFF. The CDR3 region has the DNA TGCGCCAGCAGCTTGGTTGCTAGCGGGACATACAATGAGCAGTTCTTC. Drawing the rest from reference TRBV5-1 and TRBJ2-1, the complete variable domain is KAGVTQTPRYLIKTRGQQVTLSCSPISGHRSVSWYQQTPGQGLQFLFEYFSETQRNKGNFPGRFSGRQFSNSRSEMNVSTLELGDSALYLCASSLVASGTYNEQFFGPGTRLTVL.

This chain joins TRBV10-3 and TRBJ2-1; D is undetermined. Deletions cut 2 bases from V and 9 bases from J, with 17 bases between. CDR3 size: 15 residues. Germline CDR1 and CDR2: ENHRY and SYGVKD. The CDR3 sequence is CAISEVGLGFGEQFF. The CDR3 coding sequence is TGTGCCATCAGTGAGGTTGGGCTAGGGTTCGGTGAGCAGTTCTTC.

The chain couples TRBV7-2 to TRBJ2-3, with a weak D call TRBD1 (5 bases). The germline V and J ends were trimmed by 3 bases and 1 base, with 20 bases remaining between them. Germline CDR1 and CDR2: SGHTA and FQGNSA. The CDR3 has 18 amino acids. This chain's CDR3 is CASSLTLRQGRGTDTQYF. CDR3 sequence (DNA): TGTGCCAGCAGCTTGACTCTCCGCCAGGGAAGGGGCACAGATACGCAGTATTTT.

The CDR3 DNA reads as TGTGCCAGCTCACCACCAACGGGACGCTCCTACGAGCAGTACTTC. Its protein product is CASSPPTGRSYEQYF. This sequence joins TRBV18 and TRBJ2-7, with D perhaps matching TRBD1 or TRBD2 (5 bases each). This CDR3 comprises 15 residues. Trimming removed 0 bases from V and 0 bases from J, with 9 bases in between. The V gene's germline CDR1 is KGHSH and CDR2 LQKENI.

This clone occurred once. CDR3 bases: TGTGCCAGCAAACCTACAGGGAAGGGAGTGAAAGTGGTTTATAGCAATCAGCCCCAGCATTTT. It is translated as CASKPTGKGVKVVYSNQPQHF. The gene calls are TRBV28 and TRBJ1-5, with D maybe TRBD1 (6 bases). The germline V gene encodes CDR1 MDHEN and CDR2 SYDVKM. The CDR3 runs 21 residues. V was shortened by 7 bases and J by 0 bases, with 31 bases between the two germline ends.